These T cell receptor beta chains were read from a single sample in a study of blood T cell repertoires in COVID-19. Repertoires were generated with immunoSEQ multiplex PCR, while TCRdb's copy carries only in-frame clones and drops some. This table has about 130,000 clones, under 85% appearing once. Sequencing was performed on peripheral blood. These receptors were collected from a man between 35 and 55 years old with active or convalescent COVID-19. The CDR3 runs from the conserved cysteine through the conserved F or W. D genes are given only for firm matches. Clone size is stated in some rows and not others, as once, few, many or a class when expanded.

D gene	V gene	clone size	J gene	CDR3 DNA	CDR3 protein
TRBD2	TRBV18	.	TRBJ2-3	TGTGCCAGCTCACCAGACCTAGCGGGGGTGGATACGCAGTATTTT	CASSPDLAGVDTQYF
TRBD1	TRBV9	.	TRBJ1-1	TGTGCCAGCAGCGTAGTCGGGACAGGGGACACTGAAGCTTTCTTT	CASSVVGTGDTEAFF
TRBD2	TRBV6-5	.	TRBJ2-3	TGTGCCAGCAGTCTAGCGGGGGGGAGTGATACGCAGTATTTT	CASSLAGGSDTQYF
.	TRBV2	.	TRBJ2-3	TGTGCCAGCAGTTTGGGGGGTCGGGGAGCCACAGATACGCAGTATTTT	CASSLGGRGATDTQYF
.	TRBV21-1	.	TRBJ1-6	TGTGCCAGCCCACAGGGGACAGATTCACCCCTCCACTTT	CASPQGTDSPLHF
TRBD1	TRBV27	.	TRBJ1-2	TGTGCCAGCAGTTTAACAGGCAGGGGGCACTATGGCTACACCTTC	CASSLTGRGHYGYTF
.	TRBV30	.	TRBJ1-2	TGTGCCTGGACACGCCAGGGCCTCGGATATGGCTACACCTTC	CAWTRQGLGYGYTF
.	TRBV30	.	TRBJ1-2	TGTGCCTGGAGTGTACAAAGGGGAGGCTACACCTTC	CAWSVQRGGYTF
TRBD2	TRBV14	once	TRBJ2-7	TGTGCCAGCAGCCAAGGGACTAGCGTTCGGTACGAGCAGTACTTC	CASSQGTSVRYEQYF
.	TRBV7-2	.	TRBJ2-2	TGTGCCAGCAGCAAAAGGGGGGGGAACACCGGGGAGCTGTTTTTT	CASSKRGGNTGELFF
TRBD2	TRBV3-1/TRBV3-2	.	TRBJ2-7	TGTGCCAGCAGCCGTAGCGGGGGGCGCCCCGAGCAGTACTTC	CASSRSGGRPEQYF
TRBD1	TRBV18	.	TRBJ2-2	TGTGCCAGCTCACCAAACCAGGGGGCGACCGGGGAGCTGTTTTTT	CASSPNQGATGELFF
TRBD2	TRBV6-6	.	TRBJ2-3	TGTGCCAGCAGTTCCTTAGCGGGGGGAAGCACAGATACGCAGTATTTT	CASSSLAGGSTDTQYF
TRBD1	TRBV19	once	TRBJ1-6	TGTGCCAGCTCGGGACAGGGTAATTCACCCCTCCACTTT	CASSGQGNSPLHF
TRBD2	TRBV30	.	TRBJ2-1	TGTGCCGCCCGGGCGGGGGGGCTTTCCAATGAGCAGTTCTTC	CAARAGGLSNEQFF
TRBD2	TRBV6-5	.	TRBJ2-5	TGTGCCAGCCGACGACTAGCGGGGGGGCTAGAGACCCAGTACTTC	CASRRLAGGLETQYF